This T cell receptor beta chain was observed in a study of post-analysis software for immune sequencing data. This CDR3 is built from 13 residues. V dropped 3 bases and J dropped 7 bases, with 10 bases sitting between them. Unique molecular identifiers were built into the TCR beta cDNA libraries. TCRdb re-derived calls from the PCR reads in MiXCR, one entry per CDR3 protein. The sample carries roughly 400,000 distinct CDR3 sequences, about 39% recorded once. Details on this clonotype: Its antigen remains unidentified.

Overall study results and limits: Included in a set of five TRBV segments more frequent in patients than controls were TRBV5-6, TRBV5-1 and TRBV20-1.

The sequenced sample consisted of blood. This rearrangement joins TRBV12-3 or TRBV12-4 to TRBJ1-5; D is unresolved. The sequence came from a girl aged 2-15 years with multiple sclerosis. In DNA form, the CDR3 reads TGTGCCAGCAGTTTTCACGGTGACCAGCCCCAGCATTTT. It codes for CASSFHGDQPQHF.